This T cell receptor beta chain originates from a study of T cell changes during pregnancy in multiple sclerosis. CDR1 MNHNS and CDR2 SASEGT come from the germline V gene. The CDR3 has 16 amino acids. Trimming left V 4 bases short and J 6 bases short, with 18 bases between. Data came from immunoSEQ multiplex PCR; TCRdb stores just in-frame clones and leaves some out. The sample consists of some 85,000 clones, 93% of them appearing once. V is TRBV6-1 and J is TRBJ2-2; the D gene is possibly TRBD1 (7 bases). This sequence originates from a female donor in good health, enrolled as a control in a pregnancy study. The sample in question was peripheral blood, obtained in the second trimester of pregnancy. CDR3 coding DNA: TGTGCCAGCAGTGGCCAGGGGGGTAGGGGGGCCGGGGAGCTGTTTTTT. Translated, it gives CASSGQGGRGAGELFF.